These T cell receptor beta chains were read from a single sample in a study of beta chain features in type 1 diabetes. Assay used: immunoSEQ multiplex PCR; TCRdb lists only in-frame clones, some missing. The data show under 450,000 clones, 14% seen once. The source material was naive CD4+ T cells from blood. All receptors come from a man aged 25 to 40 in good health. The CDR3 runs from the conserved cysteine through the conserved F or W. D genes are given only for firm matches. Clone size is shown for a subset of rows, as once, few, many or a class of expanded clone.

j_gene | d_gene | v_gene | abundance | CDR3aa | CDR3nt
TRBJ2-1 | NA | TRBV7-3 | once | CASSPEVGYEQFF | TGTGCCAGCAGCCCTGAGGTTGGGTATGAGCAGTTCTTC
TRBJ2-1 | NA | TRBV21-1 | many | CASSKGWNEQFF | TGTGCCAGCAGCAAAGGGTGGAATGAGCAGTTCTTC
TRBJ2-5 | NA | TRBV5-1 | few | CASSLVGRGVQETQYF | TGCGCCAGCAGCTTGGTAGGGCGCGGGGTACAAGAGACCCAGTACTTC
TRBJ2-1 | TRBD2 | TRBV5-1 | few | CASSFFSGRNEQFF | TGCGCCAGCAGCTTTTTTAGCGGGAGAAATGAGCAGTTCTTC
TRBJ2-1 | NA | TRBV2 | few | CAITREVVYNEQFF | TGTGCCATCACCCGGGAAGTGGTCTACAATGAGCAGTTCTTC
TRBJ2-5 | NA | TRBV14 | NA | CASSRDWQETQYF | TGTGCCAGCAGTCGGGACTGGCAAGAGACCCAGTACTTC
TRBJ1-2 | NA | TRBV29-1 | NA | CSVARGAYGYTF | TGCAGCGTTGCCAGGGGTGCTTATGGCTACACCTTC
TRBJ2-2 | NA | TRBV7-3 | NA | CPSTSTGGKLGGELFF | TGTCCCAGCACCTCCACGGGCGGGAAGCTAGGCGGGGAGCTGTTTTTT
TRBJ1-1 | TRBD1 | TRBV4-1 | NA | CASSQDATGHTEAFF | TGCGCCAGCAGCCAAGATGCGACAGGGCACACTGAAGCTTTCTTT
TRBJ2-3 | NA | TRBV7-2 | NA | CASSLASRTDTQYF | TGTGCCAGCAGCTTAGCTAGCCGCACAGATACGCAGTATTTT
TRBJ2-5 | NA | TRBV23-1 | many | CASSQSEEETQYF | TGCGCCAGCAGTCAATCAGAGGAAGAGACCCAGTACTTC
TRBJ2-3 | TRBD2 | TRBV7-2 | few | CASSLRSGMNTDTQYF | TGTGCCAGCAGCTTACGTAGCGGGATGAACACAGATACGCAGTATTTT
TRBJ2-7 | TRBD1 | TRBV2 | NA | CASRAGTGGHYEQYF | TGTGCCAGCAGGGCCGGGACAGGGGGCCACTACGAGCAGTACTTC
TRBJ2-3 | TRBD1 | TRBV30 | few | CAWSASGTVADTQYF | TGTGCCTGGAGCGCCTCCGGGACAGTGGCAGATACGCAGTATTTT
TRBJ2-7 | NA | TRBV6-1 | few | CASSSSGGSYEQYF | NA
TRBJ1-4 | NA | TRBV5-4 | NA | CASSLDPSATNEKLFF | TGTGCCAGCAGCTTGGATCCAAGTGCAACTAATGAAAAACTGTTTTTT
TRBJ2-7 | NA | TRBV25-1 | NA | CASSEYGKLEQYF | TGTGCCAGCAGTGAATATGGCAAACTGGAGCAGTACTTC
TRBJ2-3 | NA | TRBV7-2 | few | CASSLWSRTASTDTQYF | TGTGCCAGCAGCTTATGGTCAAGGACGGCAAGCACAGATACGCAGTATTTT
TRBJ2-2 | TRBD2 | TRBV15 | NA | CATSLGSGGAGELFF | TGTGCCACCAGCCTAGGAAGCGGGGGGGCCGGGGAGCTGTTTTTT
TRBJ2-2 | TRBD2 | TRBV2 | few | CASRLAGGNTGELFF | TGTGCCAGCAGGCTAGCGGGAGGGAACACCGGGGAGCTGTTTTTT
TRBJ2-1 | NA | TRBV13 | NA | CASNTFLQGRHNEQFF | TGTGCCAGCAACACTTTTCTTCAAGGACGCCACAATGAGCAGTTCTTC
TRBJ2-2 | NA | TRBV5-4 | NA | CASSLAGSSTGELFF | TGTGCCAGCAGCTTGGCGGGCAGTTCTACCGGGGAGCTGTTTTTT
TRBJ2-6 | NA | TRBV10-3 | few | CAIGERTTGANVLTF | TGTGCCATCGGGGAGAGGACAACTGGGGCCAACGTCCTGACTTTC
TRBJ2-1 | NA | TRBV5-4 | few | CASSAKGMIYNEQFF | TGTGCCAGCAGCGCCAAGGGAATGATCTACAATGAGCAGTTCTTC
TRBJ2-3 | TRBD2 | TRBV9 | NA | CASSVERGSSTDTQYF | TGTGCCAGCAGCGTCGAGCGGGGCTCTAGCACAGATACGCAGTATTTT
TRBJ2-1 | TRBD2 | TRBV4-1 | few | CASSQGTSGYNEQFF | TGCGCCAGCAGCCAGGGGACTAGCGGGTACAATGAGCAGTTCTTC
TRBJ1-1 | NA | TRBV27 | NA | CASSLSLNTEAFF | TGTGCCAGCAGTTTATCGCTGAACACTGAAGCTTTCTTT
TRBJ2-3 | NA | TRBV9 | NA | CASSVGNRRFLDTQYF | TGTGCCAGCAGCGTAGGGAACAGGAGGTTTTTAGATACGCAGTATTTT
TRBJ1-2 | NA | TRBV5-1 | NA | CASSGVDGFKNGYGYTF | TGCGCCAGCAGCGGAGTCGACGGATTTAAGAATGGTTATGGCTACACCTTC
TRBJ2-1 | TRBD2 | TRBV7-2 | NA | CASTLGLAGANEQFF | TGTGCCAGCACCCTAGGACTAGCGGGTGCCAATGAGCAGTTCTTC
TRBJ1-5 | NA | TRBV25-1 | NA | CASSESRGSNQPQHF | TGTGCCAGCAGTGAATCACGGGGTAGCAATCAGCCCCAGCATTTT
TRBJ2-3 | NA | TRBV7-2 | few | CASSLTATDTQYF | TGTGCCAGCAGCTTAACGGCCACAGATACGCAGTATTTT
TRBJ2-1 | NA | TRBV6-4 | NA | CASSDSTVQFF | TGTGCCAGCAGTGACTCGACAGTTCAGTTCTTC
TRBJ2-5 | NA | TRBV5-4 | few | CASKAEIREETQYF | TGTGCCAGCAAGGCGGAGATAAGGGAAGAGACCCAGTACTTC
TRBJ1-2 | TRBD1 | TRBV7-2 | NA | CASSSRTGINTYGYGYTF | TGTGCCAGCAGCTCCCGGACAGGTATCAATACTTATGGATATGGCTACACCTTC
TRBJ1-2 | TRBD1 | TRBV19 | NA | CASSTRDRKNYGYTF | TGTGCCAGTAGTACTCGGGACAGGAAGAACTATGGCTACACCTTC
TRBJ2-5 | TRBD2 | TRBV11-2 | few | CASSPLAELYRRRLRGQYF | TGTGCCAGCAGCCCACTAGCGGAGCTATACCGAAGACGTCTTCGGGGCCAGTACTTC
TRBJ1-1 | TRBD1 | TRBV27 | few | CASSLGTGQAFF | TGTGCCAGCAGTTTGGGGACAGGGCAAGCTTTCTTT
TRBJ2-3 | NA | TRBV7-2 | few | CASLTGTKDTQYF | TGTGCCAGCTTAACGGGAACAAAAGATACGCAGTATTTT
TRBJ2-7 | NA | TRBV29-1 | few | CSVGVIESYEQYF | TGCAGCGTTGGGGTGATTGAGTCCTACGAGCAGTACTTC